This TCR beta chain comes out of a study of brain metastases from non-small cell lung cancer (dated by TCRdb to 2018 to 2020). Background on the whole study: The study profiled the immune microenvironment of paired resected primary tumors and brain metastases taken from patients with non-small-cell lung cancer.

Taken from the germline V gene, the CDR1 and CDR2 loops are SGHRS and YFSETQ. The CDR3 sequence holds 14 residues, the cysteine and phenylalanine included. Only the CDR3 portion is preserved as DNA: 42 bases, with reading frame beginning at the first base. The library was made by the immunoSEQ multiplex PCR assay. T-cell receptor beta chain repertoire sequencing was performed alongside a 770-gene immune expression panel. TCRdb provides this immuneACCESS table in a form limited to in-frame rearrangements. Some clones are lacking; in checked studies, under half of them reflect an unresolved V gene, and why the rest are absent is not known. Within this sample are roughly 2,000 clones, with about 89% of them counted one time only. The top ten clones comprise approximately 3.8% of the sample. As for this clone: What this receptor recognizes is not known. One junction end does not reproduce the germline sequence, and a read error may be involved.

What the study reported, not specific to this receptor: Paired brain metastases and primary tumors largely shared TCR repertoires, although T-cell densities in the metastases were sparse. T-cell clones were apparently expanded in more than 50% of brain metastases relative to the matched primary tumors. T-cell infiltration was lower in brain metastases than in primary tumors (P < 0.001).

The cohort comprised 30 to 45 patients with surgically resected non-small-cell lung cancer who had both primary tumor and brain metastasis specimens. Archival formalin-fixed, paraffin-embedded tissues were used as the tumor specimens. Recombination connected TRBV5-1 to TRBJ2-1; the D gene is perhaps TRBD1, on 6 matching bases. Material: primary lung tumor tissue. The label giving this sample's cell subset or site can be read as: primary lung tumor paired with brain metastasis. The TCR was taken from a donor aged 40 or older with non-small cell lung cancer. The CDR3: CASSLAGQYNEQFF. The nucleotide sequence reads as follows: TGCGCCAGCAGCTTGGCCGGACAGTACAATGAGCAATTCTTC. The entire variable domain, with the stretches around the CDR3 drawn from the reference TRBV5-1 and TRBJ2-1 proteins, is KAGVTQTPRYLIKTRGQQVTLSCSPISGHRSVSWYQQTPGQGLQFLFEYFSETQRNKGNFPGRFSGRQFSNSRSEMNVSTLELGDSALYLCASSLAGQYNEQFFGPGTRLTVL.